The entry below describes one T cell receptor beta chain. The antigen remains unidentified. These data originate in a study of cytomegalovirus exposure and HLA in healthy donors. Broader study findings: Altogether, some 170 TCR beta chains were recorded as cytomegalovirus-associated.

Data came from immunoSEQ multiplex PCR; TCRdb stores just in-frame clones and leaves some out. The data contain roughly 130,000 clones, roughly 86% of them seen just once; the ten biggest clones take up over 3%. The CDR3 is 17 residues long. With 2 bases clipped from V and 3 bases from J, the junction kept 12 bases outside the gene matches. Germline values: CDR1 SGHTA, CDR2 FQGNSA. The sequence was collected from a man aged 30-40 years in good health and CMV-seronegative. The chain couples TRBV7-2 to TRBJ2-5, with 7 bases aligning to TRBD1. The sequenced material came from PBMCs. The CDR3 sequence is CASSLNRAAGGKETQYF. As DNA, the CDR3 is TGTGCCAGCAGCTTAAATAGGGCGGCAGGGGGTAAAGAGACCCAGTACTTC. Based on the CDR3 plus reference TRBV7-2 and TRBJ2-5, the full variable domain is GAGVSQSPSNKVTEKGKDVELRCDPISGHTALYWYRQSLGQGLEFLIYFQGNSAPDKSGLPSDRFSAERTGGSVSTLTIQRTQQEDSAVYLCASSLNRAAGGKETQYFGPGTRLLVL.